These 25 T cell receptor beta chains were sequenced from one sample in a study of tumour-infiltrating T cells in Burkitt lymphoma. Sequenced by immunoSEQ multiplex PCR; TCRdb stores in-frame clones only, minus some. The sample includes about 1,800 clones, 13% of them seen just once. Sequences were obtained from tumor tissue. These receptors were collected from a human donor with Burkitt lymphoma.

V gene TRBV19 combines with J gene TRBJ1-4, with unresolved D. This CDR3 has 17 residues. Germline-derived CDR1 and CDR2 are LNHDA and SQIVND (reference sequence). V lost 4 bases to trimming and J lost 3 bases, with 18 bases between them. The DNA for the CDR3 is TGTGCCAGTAGTACGGTTTTCCTCGGGTCGGCTAATGAAAAACTGTTTTTT. Encoded protein: CASSTVFLGSANEKLFF.

This clone was picked up a small number of times. V usage is TRBV20-1 and J usage is TRBJ2-7; a possible D gene is TRBD2 (5 bases). This CDR3 region has 11 residues. V was pared by 0 bases and J by 10 bases, with 10 bases between. Germline values: CDR1 DFQATT, CDR2 SNEGSKA (reference sequence). Written as DNA, the CDR3 is TGCAGTGCTAGAGATGGCCGGGGTCAGTACTTC. It specifies CSARDGRGQYF.

The V and J genes are TRBV15 and TRBJ2-1; 13 bases agree with TRBD2. The CDR3 has 17 amino acids. Trimming removed 8 bases from V and 0 bases from J; junction bases left unmatched: 7. Per the germline V gene, CDR1 is LNHNV and CDR2 is YYDKDF (reference sequence). The CDR3 DNA sequence: TGTGCCACCTCCGGGACTAGCGGGGCCAGCTCCTACAATGAGCAGTTCTTC. It encodes CATSGTSGASSYNEQFF.

As regards this clone: One end of the junction is discordant with germline, which a read error may explain. This sample includes further DNA sequences coding for the same CDR3. The chain couples TRBV5-1 to TRBJ1-1; TRBD1 might be the D (5 bases). This CDR3 is built from 15 residues. The germline V gene encodes CDR1 SGHRS and CDR2 YFSETQ. This CDR3 reads CASSTLVGVNTEAFF. CDR3 DNA sequence: TGCGCCAGCAGCACACTTGTGGGGGTGAACACTGAAGCGTTCTTT.

The CDR3 loop reads CASSEYEQYF. For the CDR3, the DNA is TGTGCCAGCAGTGAGTACGAGCAGTACTTC. The chain couples TRBV2 to TRBJ2-7; D gene unclear. There are 10 residues in the CDR3. Trimming cost V 3 bases and J 4 bases, with 1 base left between them. In germline, CDR1 is SNHLY, CDR2 FYNNEI.

The chain couples TRBV9 to TRBJ1-2, with no clear D. The V end lost 0 bases, the J end lost 14 bases, and 14 bases lay between the germline ends. The CDR3 is 12 residues long. Germline CDR1 reads SGDLS; CDR2 reads YYNGEE. CDR3 sequence: CASSVGDGPVTF. The CDR3 DNA follows: TGTGCCAGCAGCGTAGGAGACGGCCCGGTTACCTTC.

V gene TRBV11-2 combines with J gene TRBJ2-7; no clear D. The CDR3 has 14 residues. Germline CDR1 reads SGHAT; CDR2 reads FQNNGV. V shed 3 bases and J shed 0 bases, with 9 bases lying between them. The CDR3 spells CASSLSVSSYEQYF. Here the CDR3 DNA reads TGTGCCAGCAGCTTGTCCGTAAGCTCCTACGAGCAGTACTTC.

This chain uses TRBV6-6 with TRBJ2-5, with 15 bases that match TRBD2. Matching the DNA end better, TRBJ2-7 makes the J call doubtful. This CDR3 has 15 amino acids. The germline V gene encodes CDR1 MNHNY and CDR2 SVGAGI (reference sequence). The CDR3 sequence: CASSWTSGGEYEQYF. The CDR3 DNA reads TGTGCCAGCAGCTGGACTAGCGGGGGGGAATACGAGCAGTACTTC.

This clone was seen more than once but under ten times. V is TRBV2 and J is TRBJ1-1; D call uncertain. Germline assignment: CDR1 SNHLY and CDR2 FYNNEI. CDR3 length: 11 residues. V was shortened by 7 bases and J by 8 bases, with 11 bases between the two germline ends. The CDR3 loop is CASKPTIEAFF. CDR3 coding DNA: TGTGCCAGCAAACCGACGATAGAAGCTTTCTTT.

This clone has more than one count but fewer than ten. DNA for the CDR3: TGTGCCAGCAGCTGGACCGGCAATCAGCCCCAGCATTTT. It encodes CASSWTGNQPQHF. The chain recombines TRBV2 with TRBJ1-5; D not certain. This CDR3 spans 13 amino acids. V was cut by 6 bases and J by 2 bases, with 8 bases left in between. Germline loops: CDR1 SNHLY, CDR2 FYNNEI.

Remarks on this clone: One end of the junction does not line up with germline, which may come from a read error. The chain employs TRBV9 and TRBJ1-2, with D hard to call. CDR3 length equals 13 residues. Germline CDR1 is SGDLS and CDR2 is YYNGEE. CDR3 in DNA: TGTGCCAGCAGCGTCGGACGGACTTATGGCTATACCTTC. It encodes CASSVGRTYGYTF.

V is TRBV5-3 and J is TRBJ1-3; D ambiguous. TRBV5-3 is noted as an ORF with a role that remains uncertain. V was cut by 0 bases and J by 4 bases, with 5 bases left in between. This CDR3 spans 13 amino acids. In nucleotides, the CDR3 is TGTGCCAGAAGCTTGGACGAGGGAAACACCATATATTTT. This gives the protein CARSLDEGNTIYF.

The chain recombines TRBV19 with TRBJ2-7, with TRBD1 matching over 7 bases. Germline values: CDR1 LNHDA, CDR2 SQIVND (reference sequence). The CDR3 extends over 12 amino acids. With V trimmed by 4 bases and J by 4 bases, 1 base remained unmatched. CDR3 in amino acids: CASSTRGYEQYF. The CDR3 DNA reads TGTGCCAGTAGTACCAGGGGGTACGAGCAGTACTTC.

This clone is large within its sample. This rearrangement joins TRBV19 to TRBJ2-1; D is possibly TRBD1 (6 bases). Germline V gene data show CDR1 as LNHDA and CDR2 as SQIVND (reference sequence). This CDR3 is 16 amino acids long. The ends were cut back, 2 bases at V and 7 bases at J, with 18 bases in the middle. CDR3 in amino acids: CASSIFGDTFLNEQFF. CDR3 DNA sequence: TGTGCCAGTAGTATATTCGGGGACACCTTTTTGAATGAGCAGTTCTTC. Combining the CDR3 with reference TRBV19 and TRBJ2-1 gives the whole variable domain DGGITQSPKYLFRKEGQNVTLSCEQNLNHDAMYWYRQDPGQGLRLIYYSQIVNDFQKGDIAEGYSVSREKKESFPLTVTSAQKNPTAFYLCASSIFGDTFLNEQFFGPGTRLTVL.

This clone was picked up a small number of times. The genes are TRBV10-1 and TRBJ2-5; no clear D. The V gene's germline CDR1 is WNHNN and CDR2 SYGVQD (reference sequence). Trimming removed 8 bases from V and 2 bases from J, with 12 bases in between. This CDR3 comprises 13 residues. CDR3 region: CASPRGTQETQYF. The CDR3, as DNA: TGCGCCAGCCCTCGCGGTACACAAGAGACCCAGTACTTC.

This clone was counted only a few times. This chain uses TRBV7-2 with TRBJ2-1; D is possibly TRBD1 (6 bases). CDR1 is SGHTA, CDR2 FQGNSA, per germline. V lost 1 base and J lost 9, with 16 bases in between. CDR3 length: 15 residues. The CDR3 DNA reads TGTGCCAGCAGCTTAGAGACAGGCTGGACCCCTGAGCAGTTCTTC. Translating it yields CASSLETGWTPEQFF.

This clone was seen more than once but under ten times. CDR3 loop: CASRSRGDNQPQHF. CDR3 nucleotides: TGTGCCAGCAGATCACGCGGGGACAATCAGCCCCAGCATTTT. The J gene is TRBJ1-5, the V gene TRBV6-5; D not resolved. Trimming cost V 6 bases and J 3 bases, with 12 bases left between them. Germline CDR1 and CDR2: MNHEY and SVGAGI. The CDR3 length is 14 residues.

Only a few counts were recorded for this clone. V and J are TRBV7-2 and TRBJ1-2; D not resolved. The germline V gene encodes CDR1 SGHTA and CDR2 FQGNSA. The V end lost 1 base, the J end lost 8 bases, and 11 bases lay between the germline ends. The CDR3 loop spans 13 amino acids. The CDR3 is CASSLEQPSGYTF. For the CDR3, the DNA is TGTGCCAGCAGCTTAGAACAGCCCTCCGGCTACACCTTC.

The table lists this clone with a few counts. The chain joins TRBV11-2 to TRBJ1-5; tentatively, D is TRBD1 (5 bases). The V end lost 1 base, the J end lost 5 bases, and 12 bases lay between the germline ends. This CDR3 has 15 amino acids. The germline gives CDR1 SGHAT, CDR2 FQNNGV. The CDR3 DNA follows: TGTGCCAGCAGCTTAGTGGGGCAGGGTGATCAGCCCCAGCATTTT. Translation: CASSLVGQGDQPQHF.

This clone has a handful of counts. The rearrangement joins TRBV6-6 to TRBJ1-1, with TRBD1 identical over 8 bases. Germline-derived CDR1 and CDR2 are MNHNY and SVGAGI (reference sequence). The CDR3 runs to 15 residues. Trimming removed 7 bases from V and 0 bases from J; junction bases left unmatched: 7. The CDR3 nucleotides are TGTGCCAGCACCCAGGGGGCGCCCATGAACACTGAAGCTTTCTTT. The encoded protein is CASTQGAPMNTEAFF.

This clone has a handful of counts. The chain carries TRBV5-1 and TRBJ1-4; tentatively, D is TRBD1 (5 bases). Germline CDR1 reads SGHRS; CDR2 reads YFSETQ. This CDR3 region has 15 residues. V was trimmed by 0 bases and J by 8 bases, leaving 14 bases between them. CDR3 in amino acids: CASSLAGRQDEKLFF. DNA for the CDR3: TGCGCCAGCAGCTTGGCGGGACGGCAAGACGAAAAACTGTTTTTT. The full variable domain, its missing parts supplied by reference TRBV5-1 and TRBJ1-4, is KAGVTQTPRYLIKTRGQQVTLSCSPISGHRSVSWYQQTPGQGLQFLFEYFSETQRNKGNFPGRFSGRQFSNSRSEMNVSTLELGDSALYLCASSLAGRQDEKLFFGSGTQLSVL.

V and J are TRBV4-2 and TRBJ1-3, with 7 bases matching TRBD1. The J segment lost 4 bases and the V segment lost 3 bases, leaving 3 bases of the junction unmatched. Germline values: CDR1 LGHNA, CDR2 YNFKEQ. The CDR3 runs 14 residues. The CDR3 DNA sequence: TGTGCCAGCAGCCAGGGACAGACGGGAAACACCATATATTTT. Residues: CASSQGQTGNTIYF.

The chain links TRBV7-2 to TRBJ2-5, with 14 positions matching TRBD2. The CDR3 length is 17 residues. Germline CDR1 SGHTA, CDR2 FQGNSA. J was trimmed by 5 bases and V by 6 bases; bases with no gene match: 11. The chain's CDR3 is CASRPGATSGGAETQYF. In DNA, the CDR3 is TGTGCCAGCAGGCCAGGGGCGACTAGCGGGGGGGCGGAGACCCAGTACTTC.

This chain's CDR3 is CASSGAGGVQPQHF. The DNA of the CDR3 is TGTGCCAGCAGCGGGGCAGGGGGTGTTCAGCCCCAGCATTTT. The chain carries TRBV9 and TRBJ1-5; 7 nucleotides match TRBD1. The germline V gene has CDR1 SGDLS and CDR2 YYNGEE. V was clipped by 3 bases and J by 6 bases; unmatched bases: 6. CDR3 size: 14 residues.

This chain uses TRBV13 with TRBJ2-3; perhaps TRBD1 as D (6 bases). Germline-derived CDR1 and CDR2 are PRHDT and FYEKMQ (reference sequence). This CDR3 comprises 15 residues. V shed 0 bases and J shed 6 bases, with 13 bases lying between them. The CDR3 loop is CASSLGGQDRDTQYF. DNA for the CDR3: TGTGCCAGCAGCTTAGGGGGCCAAGACAGGGATACGCAGTATTTT.